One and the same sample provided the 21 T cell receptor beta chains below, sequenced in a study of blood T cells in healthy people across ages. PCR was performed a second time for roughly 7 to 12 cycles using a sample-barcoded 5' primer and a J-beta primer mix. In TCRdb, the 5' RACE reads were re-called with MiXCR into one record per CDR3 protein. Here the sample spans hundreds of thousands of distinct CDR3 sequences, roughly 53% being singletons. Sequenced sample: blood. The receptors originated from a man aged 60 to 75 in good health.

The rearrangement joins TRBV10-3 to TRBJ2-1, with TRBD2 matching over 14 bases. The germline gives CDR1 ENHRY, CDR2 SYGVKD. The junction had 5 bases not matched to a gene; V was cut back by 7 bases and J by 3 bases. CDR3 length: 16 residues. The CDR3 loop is CAINPGTSGGYNEQFF. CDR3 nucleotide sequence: TGTGCCATCAACCCTGGGACTAGCGGGGGCTACAATGAGCAGTTCTTC.

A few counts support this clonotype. The CDR3 spells CASSGGGRYTGELFF. DNA of the CDR3: TGTGCCAGCAGCGGGGGGGGGAGATACACCGGGGAGCTGTTTTTT. The J gene is TRBJ2-2, the V gene TRBV3-1; 7 positions agree with TRBD2. Trimming took 5 bases from V and 3 from J; bases not matched to a gene: 6. The CDR3 loop spans 15 amino acids. The germline V gene has CDR1 LGHDT and CDR2 YNNKEL (reference sequence).

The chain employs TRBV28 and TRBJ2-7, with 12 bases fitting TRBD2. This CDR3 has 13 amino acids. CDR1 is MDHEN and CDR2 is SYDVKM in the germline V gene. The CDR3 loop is CGSSGGASYEQYF. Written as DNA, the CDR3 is TGTGGCTCTAGCGGGGGGGCCAGCTACGAGCAGTACTTC.

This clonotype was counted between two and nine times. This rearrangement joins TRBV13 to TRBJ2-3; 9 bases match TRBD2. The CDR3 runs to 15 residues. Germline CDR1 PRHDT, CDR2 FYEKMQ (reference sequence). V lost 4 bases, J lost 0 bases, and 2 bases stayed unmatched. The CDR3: CASSSGLASTDTQYF. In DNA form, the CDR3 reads TGTGCCAGCAGCTCCGGACTAGCGAGCACAGATACGCAGTATTTT.

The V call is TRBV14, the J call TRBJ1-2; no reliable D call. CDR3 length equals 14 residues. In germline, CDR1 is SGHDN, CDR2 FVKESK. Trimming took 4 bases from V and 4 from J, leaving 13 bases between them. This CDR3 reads CASSRGDLGYGYTF. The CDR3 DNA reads TGTGCCAGCAGCCGCGGAGACCTTGGCTATGGCTACACCTTC.

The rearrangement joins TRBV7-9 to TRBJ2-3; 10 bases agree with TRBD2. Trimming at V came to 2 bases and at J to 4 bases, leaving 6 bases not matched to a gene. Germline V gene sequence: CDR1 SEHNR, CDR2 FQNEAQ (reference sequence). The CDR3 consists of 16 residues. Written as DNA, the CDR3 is TGTGCCAGCAGCTTACACCCTAGCGGGAGTGCAGATACGCAGTATTTT. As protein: CASSLHPSGSADTQYF.

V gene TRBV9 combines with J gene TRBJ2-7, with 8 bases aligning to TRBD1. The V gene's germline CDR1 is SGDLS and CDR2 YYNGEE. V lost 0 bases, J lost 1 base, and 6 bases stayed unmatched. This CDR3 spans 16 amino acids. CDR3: CASSVAPTGASYEQYF. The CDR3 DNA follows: TGTGCCAGCAGCGTAGCTCCGACAGGGGCGTCCTACGAGCAGTACTTC.

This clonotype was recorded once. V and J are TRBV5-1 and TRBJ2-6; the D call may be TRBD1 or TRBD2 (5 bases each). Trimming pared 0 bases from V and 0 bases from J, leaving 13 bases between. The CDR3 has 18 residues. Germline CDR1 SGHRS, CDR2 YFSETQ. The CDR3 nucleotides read TGCGCCAGCAGCTTGGGAGGGACGGTGAGCTCTGGGGCCAACGTCCTGACTTTC. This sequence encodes CASSLGGTVSSGANVLTF.

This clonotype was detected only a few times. This CDR3 reads CASSDRISEQFF. The CDR3, as DNA: TGCGCCAGCAGTGACCGGATCTCTGAGCAGTTCTTC. J is TRBJ2-1 and V is TRBV10-2, with D unresolved. Germline CDR1 and CDR2: WSHSY and SAAADI. There are 12 residues in the CDR3. The V end was cut by 3 bases, the J end by 9 bases, with 9 bases between.

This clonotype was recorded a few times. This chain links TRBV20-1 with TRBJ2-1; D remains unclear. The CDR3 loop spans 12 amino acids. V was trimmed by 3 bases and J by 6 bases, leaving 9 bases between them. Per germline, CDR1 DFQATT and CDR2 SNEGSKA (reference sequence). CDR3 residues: CSASPPPNEQFF. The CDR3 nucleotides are TGCAGTGCTAGCCCCCCCCCCAATGAGCAGTTCTTC.

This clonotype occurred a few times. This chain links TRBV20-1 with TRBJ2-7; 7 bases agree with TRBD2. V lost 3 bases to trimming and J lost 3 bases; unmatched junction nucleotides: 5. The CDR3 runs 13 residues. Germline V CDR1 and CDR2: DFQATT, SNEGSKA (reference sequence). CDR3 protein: CSASGGSDYEQYF. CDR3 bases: TGCAGTGCTAGCGGGGGGTCGGACTACGAGCAGTACTTC.

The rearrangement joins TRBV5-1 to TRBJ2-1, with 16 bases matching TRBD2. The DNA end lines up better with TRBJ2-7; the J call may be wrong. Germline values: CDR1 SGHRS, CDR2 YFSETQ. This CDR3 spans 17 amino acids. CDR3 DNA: TGCGCCAGCAGCCGGGGACTAGCGGGGGGGCCCTACAATGAGCAGTACTTC. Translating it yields CASSRGLAGGPYNEQYF.

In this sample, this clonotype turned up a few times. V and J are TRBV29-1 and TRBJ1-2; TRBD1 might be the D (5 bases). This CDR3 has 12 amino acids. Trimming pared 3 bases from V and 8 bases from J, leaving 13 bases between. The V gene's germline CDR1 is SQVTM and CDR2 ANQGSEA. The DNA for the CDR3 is TGCAGCGTTGATCCCGGGACTAGGGGCTACACCTTC. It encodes CSVDPGTRGYTF.

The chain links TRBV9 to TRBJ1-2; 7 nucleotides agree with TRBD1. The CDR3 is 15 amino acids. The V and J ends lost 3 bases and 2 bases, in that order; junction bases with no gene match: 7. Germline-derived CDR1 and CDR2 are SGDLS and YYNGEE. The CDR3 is CASSARGTANYGYTF. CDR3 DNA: TGTGCCAGCAGCGCACGGGGGACAGCCAACTATGGCTACACCTTC.

The CDR3 nucleotides read TGCGCCAGCAGCCGGGACGGACTCCCATCTAGCGAAAAACTGTTTTTT. Its protein is CASSRDGLPSSEKLFF. This chain uses TRBV5-1 with TRBJ1-4; a weak D match, TRBD1 (5 bases). The CDR3 totals 16 residues. The germline CDR1 and CDR2 sequences are SGHRS and YFSETQ. Trimming cost V 4 bases and J 8 bases, with 21 bases left between them.

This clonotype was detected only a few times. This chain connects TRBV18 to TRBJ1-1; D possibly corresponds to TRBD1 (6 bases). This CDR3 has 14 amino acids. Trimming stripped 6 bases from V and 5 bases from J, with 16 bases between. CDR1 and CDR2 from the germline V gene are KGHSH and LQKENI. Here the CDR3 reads CASSQQEGETEAFF. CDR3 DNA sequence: TGTGCCAGCTCTCAACAAGAGGGGGAGACTGAAGCTTTCTTT.

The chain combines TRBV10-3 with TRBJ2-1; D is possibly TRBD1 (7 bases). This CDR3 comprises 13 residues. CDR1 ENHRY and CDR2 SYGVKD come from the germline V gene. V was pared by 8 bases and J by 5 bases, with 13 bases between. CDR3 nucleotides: TGTGCCATCGCAGGGGGGTTGAACAATGAGCAGTTCTTC. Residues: CAIAGGLNNEQFF.

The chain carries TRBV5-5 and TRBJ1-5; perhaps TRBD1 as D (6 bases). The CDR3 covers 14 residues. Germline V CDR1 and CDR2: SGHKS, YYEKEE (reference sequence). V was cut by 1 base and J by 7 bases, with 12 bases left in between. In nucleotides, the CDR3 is TGTGCCAGCAGCTTGAGTCAGGGGAGGCAGCCCCAGCATTTT. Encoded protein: CASSLSQGRQPQHF.

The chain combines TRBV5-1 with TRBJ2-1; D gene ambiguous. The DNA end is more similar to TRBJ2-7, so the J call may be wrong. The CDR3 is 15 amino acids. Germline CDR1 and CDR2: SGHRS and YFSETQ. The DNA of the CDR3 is TGCGCCAGCAGCTCCGAACCGAGCTCCTACAATGAGCAGTACTTC. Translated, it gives CASSSEPSSYNEQYF.

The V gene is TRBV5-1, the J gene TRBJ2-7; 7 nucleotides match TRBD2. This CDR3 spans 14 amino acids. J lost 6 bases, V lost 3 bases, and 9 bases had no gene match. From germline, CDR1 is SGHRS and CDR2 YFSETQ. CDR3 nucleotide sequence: TGCGCCAGCAGCTGGGGAGGGGCGCCGGCCGAGCAGTACTTC. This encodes CASSWGGAPAEQYF.

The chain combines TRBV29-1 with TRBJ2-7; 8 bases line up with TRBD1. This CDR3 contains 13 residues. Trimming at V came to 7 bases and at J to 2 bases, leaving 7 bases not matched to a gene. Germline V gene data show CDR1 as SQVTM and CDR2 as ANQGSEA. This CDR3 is CSAQGTGTYEQYF. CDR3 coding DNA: TGCAGCGCCCAGGGGACAGGCACCTACGAGCAGTACTTC.